The clone carrying this TCR beta chain was seen only a few times. CDR1 is SGHTA and CDR2 is FQGTGA in the germline V gene. The V gene lost 2 bases and the J gene lost 4 bases, with 10 bases spanning the gap. This CDR3 has 14 residues. The data originate from a study of blood T cell repertoires in COVID-19. Study context: From the United States, Italy and Spain came samples of acute and convalescent COVID-19. PBMCs, B-cell-depleted T cells, or T cells provided the cDNA or gDNA that made up the material.

Source study methods: Amplified reference gene primers provided the basis for estimating nucleated cell counts. Generated by immunoSEQ multiplex PCR, the TCRdb table keeps only in-frame clones and is missing some. For V, J and clone size, that table is used; D and trimming come from the DNA. Among approximately 67,000 clones listed, about 89% were seen once. This sequence joins TRBV7-3 and TRBJ2-3; D is possibly TRBD1 (5 bases). Sequencing used peripheral blood. This TCR came from a human donor in a cohort sampled during active COVID-19. CDR3 region: CASSLLGAPDTQYF. CDR3 DNA: TGTGCCAGCAGCTTATTAGGGGCCCCAGATACGCAGTATTTT. Combining the CDR3 with reference TRBV7-3 and TRBJ2-3 gives the whole variable domain GAGVSQTPSNKVTEKGKYVELRCDPISGHTALYWYRQSLGQGPEFLIYFQGTGAADDSGLPNDRFFAVRPEGSVSTLKIQRTERGDSAVYLCASSLLGAPDTQYFGPGTRLTVL.